This T cell receptor beta chain is drawn from a study of blood T cells in healthy people across ages. The use of a sample-barcoded 5' primer and a J-beta primer mix characterized a second PCR of roughly 6 to 11 cycles. Each CDR3 protein gets one entry after TCRdb re-called the 5' RACE reads with MiXCR. The sample yields about 930,000 distinct CDR3 sequences, 25% to 35% seen once. A further study also used this sample, focusing on T cells of mothers and their children.

The receptor was derived from a woman between 40 and 50 years old in good health. Sequencing was performed on blood.

CDR3 nucleotides: TGCAGTGCTAGTTCCAGCGGGGAGGGGAATGAGCAGTTCTTC. Its translation: CSASSSGEGNEQFF. This rearrangement joins TRBV20-1 to TRBJ2-1, with 7 positions matching TRBD2. The CDR3 runs 14 residues. The trim removed 3 bases at V and 7 bases at J, leaving 9 bases unmatched. Germline V gives CDR1 DFQATT, CDR2 SNEGSKA (reference sequence).